What follows describes a single TCR beta chain. The data were produced by immunoSEQ multiplex PCR, yet TCRdb's version contains in-frame clones alone and is incomplete. The sample consists of about 150,000 clones, about 89% of them appearing once. Germline CDR1 and CDR2: SNHLY and FYNNEI. The V end was cut by 1 base, the J end by 2 bases, with 8 bases between. The CDR3 loop spans 14 amino acids. This sample is drawn from a study of cytomegalovirus exposure and HLA in healthy donors. The source material was PBMCs. This TCR was sampled from a woman aged 18-30 years in good health and CMV-seropositive. The chain links TRBV2 to TRBJ1-1, with D possibly being TRBD1 (5 bases). CDR3 sequence (DNA): TGTGCCAGCAGTGAAGTGGGGCGAAACACTGAAGCTTTCTTT. As protein: CASSEVGRNTEAFF.